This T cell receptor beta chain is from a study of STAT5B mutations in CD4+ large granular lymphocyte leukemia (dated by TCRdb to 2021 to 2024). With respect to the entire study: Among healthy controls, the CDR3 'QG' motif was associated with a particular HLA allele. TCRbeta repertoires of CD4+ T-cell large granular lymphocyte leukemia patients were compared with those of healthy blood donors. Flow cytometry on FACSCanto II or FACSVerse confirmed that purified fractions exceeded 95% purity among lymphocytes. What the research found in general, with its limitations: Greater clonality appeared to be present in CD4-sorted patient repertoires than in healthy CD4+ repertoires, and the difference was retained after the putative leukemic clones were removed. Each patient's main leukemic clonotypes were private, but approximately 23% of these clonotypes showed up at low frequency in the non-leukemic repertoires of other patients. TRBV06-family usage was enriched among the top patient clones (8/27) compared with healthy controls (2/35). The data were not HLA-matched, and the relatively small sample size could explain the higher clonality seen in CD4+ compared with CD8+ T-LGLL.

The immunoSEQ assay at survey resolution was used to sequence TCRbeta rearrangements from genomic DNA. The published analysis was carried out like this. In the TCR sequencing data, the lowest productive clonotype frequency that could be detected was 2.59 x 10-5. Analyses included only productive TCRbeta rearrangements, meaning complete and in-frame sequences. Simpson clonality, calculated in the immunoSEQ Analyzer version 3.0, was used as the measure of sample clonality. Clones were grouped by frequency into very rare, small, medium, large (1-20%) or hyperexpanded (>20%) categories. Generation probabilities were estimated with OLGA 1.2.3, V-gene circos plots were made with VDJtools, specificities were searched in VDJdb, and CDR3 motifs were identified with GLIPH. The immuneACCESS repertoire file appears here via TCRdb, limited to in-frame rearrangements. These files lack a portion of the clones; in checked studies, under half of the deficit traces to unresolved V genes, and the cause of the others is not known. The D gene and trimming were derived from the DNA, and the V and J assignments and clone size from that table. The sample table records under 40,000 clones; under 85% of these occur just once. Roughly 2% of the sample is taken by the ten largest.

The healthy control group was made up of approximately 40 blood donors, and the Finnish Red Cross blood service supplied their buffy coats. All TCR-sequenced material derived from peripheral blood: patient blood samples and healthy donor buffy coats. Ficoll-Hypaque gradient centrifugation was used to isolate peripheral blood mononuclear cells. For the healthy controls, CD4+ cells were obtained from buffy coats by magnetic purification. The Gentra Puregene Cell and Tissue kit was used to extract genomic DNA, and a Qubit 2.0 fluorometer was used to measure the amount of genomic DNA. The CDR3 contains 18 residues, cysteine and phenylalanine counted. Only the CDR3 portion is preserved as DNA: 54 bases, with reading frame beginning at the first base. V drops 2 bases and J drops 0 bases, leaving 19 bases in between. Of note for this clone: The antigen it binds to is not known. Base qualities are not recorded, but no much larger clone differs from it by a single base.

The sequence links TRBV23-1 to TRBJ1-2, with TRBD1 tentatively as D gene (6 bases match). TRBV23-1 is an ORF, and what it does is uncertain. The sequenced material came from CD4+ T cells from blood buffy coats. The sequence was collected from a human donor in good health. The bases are TGCGCCAGCAGTCAACCACATGGGGGACACAGGTCTAACTATGGCTACACCTTC. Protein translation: CASSQPHGGHRSNYGYTF.